This TCR beta chain was captured by sequencing in a study of blood T cell repertoires in COVID-19. At the level of the study: Donors in the United States, Italy and Spain gave samples during acute or convalescent COVID-19. PBMCs, B-cell-depleted T cells, or T cells were the source of the cDNA or gDNA that made up the material.

The V end lost 3 bases, the J end lost 4 bases, and 9 bases lay between the germline ends. Germline V gene sequence: CDR1 MDHEN, CDR2 SYDVKM. This CDR3 comprises 13 residues. Authors' analysis steps: Amplified reference gene primers provided the basis for estimating nucleated cell counts. Data came from immunoSEQ multiplex PCR; TCRdb stores just in-frame clones and leaves some out. V and J calls and clone size are given by that table; D and trimming were obtained from the DNA. Among about 160,000 clones, 85% were seen once, and the ten largest hold roughly 3%. The source of this sequence is a human donor with acute or convalescent COVID-19. The donor label of this sample is uncertain. The J gene is TRBJ1-2, the V gene TRBV28; TRBD1 might be the D (5 bases). Sequencing was done on a sample of peripheral blood. CDR3 residues: CASSFGAAYGYTF. CDR3 nucleotides: TGTGCCAGCAGTTTTGGGGCAGCCTATGGCTACACCTTC.